One and the same sample provided the 25 T cell receptor beta chains below, sequenced in a study of cytomegalovirus exposure and HLA in healthy donors. 60 Vbeta and 13 Jbeta primers were used in PCR. Data came from immunoSEQ multiplex PCR; TCRdb stores just in-frame clones and leaves some out. Altogether about 120,000 clones are present, 80% being singletons, with the ten largest covering around 10%. The sequenced sample was PBMCs. These receptors came from a man under 40 in good health and CMV-seropositive.

This clone has only one observation. The rearrangement joins TRBV18 to TRBJ2-3, with a tentative D call TRBD1 (6 bases). The CDR3 loop spans 15 amino acids. Per the germline V gene, CDR1 is KGHSH and CDR2 is LQKENI. V was pared by 5 bases and J by 5 bases, with 17 bases between. The CDR3: CASSGNQGSEDTQYF. The CDR3 region has the DNA TGTGCCAGCTCAGGGAACCAGGGGTCGGAAGATACGCAGTATTTT.

The J gene is TRBJ1-2, the V gene TRBV4-1; D is uncertain. This CDR3 contains 14 residues. Germline V gene lookup returns CDR1 MGHRA and CDR2 YSYEKL. V lost 0 bases to trimming and J lost 4 bases, with 9 bases between them. CDR3 DNA: TGCGCCAGCAGCCAAGATGGTCAGGTCTATGGCTACACCTTC. Translating it yields CASSQDGQVYGYTF.

This clone has just a few counts. The rearrangement uses TRBV7-9 and TRBJ1-3; D gene unclear. The V gene's germline CDR1 is SEHNR and CDR2 FQNEAQ (reference sequence). The length of the CDR3 is 16 residues. V lost 2 bases to trimming and J lost 0 bases, with 11 bases between them. DNA of the CDR3: TGTGCCAGCAGCTTACCCCGTCGGAGCTCTGGAAACACCATATATTTT. Translating gives CASSLPRRSSGNTIYF.

The rearrangement links TRBV9 to TRBJ1-4; D unresolved. The V gene lost 4 bases and the J gene lost 11 bases, with 21 bases spanning the gap. The CDR3 extends over 15 amino acids. Germline V gene data show CDR1 as SGDLS and CDR2 as YYNGEE. The CDR3, as DNA: TGTGCCAGCAGCTTGAGGAGTGATGGCGCTTCGAAACTGTTTTTT. Encoded protein: CASSLRSDGASKLFF.

The rearrangement joins TRBV7-3 to TRBJ2-4; 10 bases line up with TRBD1. Germline values: CDR1 SGHTA, CDR2 FQGTGA. V lost 4 bases to trimming and J lost 3 bases; unmatched junction nucleotides: 6. The CDR3 runs 16 residues. DNA of the CDR3: TGTGCCAGCAGCTCGACAGGGGGCAGGGGCAAAAACATTCAGTACTTC. It yields the protein CASSSTGGRGKNIQYF.

The V gene is TRBV9, the J gene TRBJ1-1; the D is unclear. Germline V gene sequence: CDR1 SGDLS, CDR2 YYNGEE. This CDR3 has 15 residues. Trimming removed 4 bases at V and 5 bases at J, with 18 bases between. The CDR3 region is CASSFQEAGRTEAFF. The CDR3 DNA is TGTGCCAGCAGCTTCCAGGAAGCGGGGAGGACTGAAGCTTTCTTT. Based on the CDR3 plus reference TRBV9 and TRBJ1-1, the full variable domain is DSGVTQTPKHLITATGQRVTLRCSPRSGDLSVYWYQQSLDQGLQFLIQYYNGEERAKGNILERFSAQQFPDLHSELNLSSLELGDSALYFCASSFQEAGRTEAFFGQGTRLTVV.

The chain's CDR3 is CASSFAGYMAGELFF. CDR3 DNA sequence: TGTGCCAGCAGCTTCGCAGGGTATATGGCCGGGGAGCTGTTTTTT. This chain joins TRBV11-2 and TRBJ2-2, with D possibly TRBD1 on 5 matching bases. The CDR3 has 15 residues. The V end lost 3 bases, the J end lost 6 bases, and 14 bases lay between the germline ends. Germline CDR1 reads SGHAT; CDR2 reads FQNNGV.

This clone has more than one count but fewer than ten. The genes are TRBV5-6 and TRBJ1-5; 8 bases agree with TRBD1. V gave up 4 bases and J gave up 7 bases; unmatched junction bases: 7. Germline-derived CDR1 and CDR2 are SGHDT and YYEEEE. CDR3 size: 14 residues. The CDR3 reads CASSIGQGRQPQHF. The CDR3 region has the DNA TGTGCCAGCAGCATCGGACAGGGCAGGCAGCCCCAGCATTTT.

The chain combines TRBV6-6 with TRBJ1-2; tentatively, D is TRBD1 (6 bases). CDR1 and CDR2 (germline): MNHNY, SVGAGI (reference sequence). The ends were cut back, 4 bases at V and 3 bases at J, with 12 bases in the middle. This CDR3 contains 14 residues. The DNA of the CDR3 is TGTGCCAGCAGTTTCCGGGACACCGACTATGGCTACACCTTC. It specifies CASSFRDTDYGYTF.

This chain joins TRBV4-1 and TRBJ2-1, with 8 bases that match TRBD2. The junction had 1 base not matched to a gene; V was cut back by 0 bases and J by 6 bases. Germline V gene sequence: CDR1 MGHRA, CDR2 YSYEKL. The length of the CDR3 is 14 residues. The CDR3 DNA reads as TGCGCCAGCAGCCAAGATCGGGGGGGCAATGAGCAGTTCTTC. It yields the protein CASSQDRGGNEQFF.

This chain uses TRBV4-2 with TRBJ2-3; no clear D gene. V was clipped by 0 bases and J by 5 bases, with 12 bases between them. CDR1 and CDR2 from the germline V gene are LGHNA and YNFKEQ. The CDR3 is made up of 15 amino acids. CDR3 residues: CASSQESLREDTQYF. The CDR3, as DNA: TGTGCCAGCAGCCAAGAGTCGCTACGAGAAGATACGCAGTATTTT.

Worth noting for this clone: Different DNA sequences within this sample yield the same CDR3. CDR3 DNA: TGCAGCGTTCTGACAGGGGAAGCTTTCTTT. Translation: CSVLTGEAFF. The V call is TRBV29-1, the J call TRBJ1-1; 7 bases fit TRBD1. CDR3 length: 10 residues. The V gene end was trimmed by 5 bases and the J gene end by 8 bases; junction bases not matched to a gene: 2. Germline-derived CDR1 and CDR2 are SQVTM and ANQGSEA.

This sequence joins TRBV27 and TRBJ1-1, with D possibly matching TRBD1 (5 bases). The ends were cut back, 3 bases at V and 5 bases at J, with 10 bases in the middle. CDR1 MNHEY and CDR2 SMNVEV come from the germline V gene (reference sequence). This CDR3 contains 13 residues. The CDR3 DNA sequence: TGTGCCAGCAGTTTTGACAGAGTTACTGAAGCTTTCTTT. It translates to CASSFDRVTEAFF.

This clone has just a few counts. The CDR3 protein is CASSLTGTGGGGSGNTIYF. CDR3 sequence (DNA): TGTGCCAGCAGTTTAACCGGGACAGGGGGCGGAGGGTCTGGAAACACCATATATTTT. The V call is TRBV2, the J call TRBJ1-3, with 12 bases identical to TRBD1. Germline V gives CDR1 SNHLY, CDR2 FYNNEI. The V and J ends lost 5 bases and 1 base, in that order; junction bases with no gene match: 12. The length of the CDR3 is 19 residues.

This clone has a handful of counts. V gene TRBV5-1 combines with J gene TRBJ2-1; the match to TRBD2 covers 11 bases. V lost 0 bases to trimming and J lost 7 bases; unmatched junction nucleotides: 3. CDR1 and CDR2 from the germline V gene are SGHRS and YFSETQ. The CDR3 contains 15 residues. The CDR3 DNA sequence: TGCGCCAGCAGCTTGGTGTCTAGCGGGGGGAATGAGCAGTTCTTC. Translated, it gives CASSLVSSGGNEQFF.

The chain links TRBV18 to TRBJ2-5; the D is unclear. Germline V gene data show CDR1 as KGHSH and CDR2 as LQKENI. Trimming pared 0 bases from V and 1 base from J, leaving 3 bases between. The length of the CDR3 is 13 residues. The CDR3 DNA reads TGTGCCAGCTCACCACCCTCCCAAGAGACCCAGTACTTC. It is translated as CASSPPSQETQYF.

The chain couples TRBV7-2 to TRBJ1-1, with D maybe TRBD1 (6 bases). Trimming took 5 bases from V and 4 from J, leaving 11 bases between them. Germline CDR1 and CDR2: SGHTA and FQGNSA. The CDR3 is made up of 13 amino acids. The CDR3 DNA reads as TGTGCCAGCAGCCTCGACAGGACCACTGAAGCTTTCTTT. It is translated as CASSLDRTTEAFF. The full variable domain, in which reference TRBV7-2 and TRBJ1-1 provide the parts outside the CDR3, is GAGVSQSPSNKVTEKGKDVELRCDPISGHTALYWYRQSLGQGLEFLIYFQGNSAPDKSGLPSDRFSAERTGGSVSTLTIQRTQQEDSAVYLCASSLDRTTEAFFGQGTRLTVV.

The table lists this clone with a few counts. V usage is TRBV4-1 and J usage is TRBJ2-4; 7 nucleotides line up with TRBD1. This CDR3 region has 14 residues. The germline V gene encodes CDR1 MGHRA and CDR2 YSYEKL. V was clipped by 3 bases and J by 5 bases; unmatched bases: 4. The CDR3 spells CASSHGTGENIQYF. CDR3 DNA: TGCGCCAGCAGCCATGGTACAGGGGAAAACATTCAGTACTTC.

This clone has only a few counts. The chain employs TRBV29-1 and TRBJ2-7; D not certain. CDR3 size: 13 residues. Germline values: CDR1 SQVTM, CDR2 ANQGSEA. Trimming shortened V by 2 bases and J by 2 bases, and 10 bases separated the two germline ends. The CDR3 sequence: CSVESAGAYEQYF. DNA of the CDR3: TGCAGCGTTGAATCGGCAGGTGCCTACGAGCAGTACTTC.

V gene TRBV18 combines with J gene TRBJ1-1, with D perhaps TRBD1 (6 bases). Per the germline V gene, CDR1 is KGHSH and CDR2 is LQKENI. This CDR3 comprises 15 residues. V was cut by 5 bases and J by 1 base, with 14 bases left in between. The CDR3 sequence is CASSWDTLGNTEAFF. CDR3 coding DNA: TGTGCCAGCTCATGGGACACCCTGGGGAACACTGAAGCTTTCTTT.

The V and J genes are TRBV9 and TRBJ2-7; 13 bases are shared with TRBD2. Germline CDR1 SGDLS, CDR2 YYNGEE. V lost 3 bases and J lost 3; bases outside the gene matches: 6. This CDR3 region has 16 residues. The CDR3 DNA reads as TGTGCCAGCAGCGCAGGACTAGCGGGGGATTTCTACGAGCAGTACTTC. Its protein is CASSAGLAGDFYEQYF.

The sample holds one count of this clone. V and J are TRBV28 and TRBJ1-6; 7 positions agree with TRBD1. Germline CDR1 MDHEN, CDR2 SYDVKM. With V trimmed by 7 bases and J by 6 bases, 9 bases remained unmatched. This CDR3 comprises 15 residues. CDR3 DNA: TGTGCCAGCATCAAAAGGGACAGAACTAATTCACCCCTCCACTTT. It yields the protein CASIKRDRTNSPLHF. Drawing the rest from reference TRBV28 and TRBJ1-6, the complete variable domain is DVKVTQSSRYLVKRTGEKVFLECVQDMDHENMFWYRQDPGLGLRLIYFSYDVKMKEKGDIPEGYSVSREKKERFSLILESASTNQTSMYLCASIKRDRTNSPLHFGNGTRLTVT.

The gene calls are TRBV28 and TRBJ1-2; 10 positions agree with TRBD1. The V and J ends lost 1 base and 8 bases, in that order; junction bases with no gene match: 10. The CDR3 spans 16 residues. Germline CDR1 MDHEN, CDR2 SYDVKM. This CDR3 reads CASSLFKGQGRWGYTF. The CDR3 DNA is TGTGCCAGCAGTTTATTTAAGGGACAGGGGAGGTGGGGCTACACCTTC.

The chain joins TRBV5-1 to TRBJ2-1; 9 nucleotides line up with TRBD1. The CDR3 consists of 16 residues. CDR1 SGHRS and CDR2 YFSETQ come from the germline V gene. Germline trimming cut 0 bases from V and 5 bases from J; bases unmatched to any gene: 6. The CDR3 nucleotides read TGCGCCAGCAGCTTGGGTAACAGGGGGCATGACAATGAGCAGTTCTTC. Its translation: CASSLGNRGHDNEQFF. Full variable domain (remainder filled in from reference TRBV5-1 and TRBJ2-1): KAGVTQTPRYLIKTRGQQVTLSCSPISGHRSVSWYQQTPGQGLQFLFEYFSETQRNKGNFPGRFSGRQFSNSRSEMNVSTLELGDSALYLCASSLGNRGHDNEQFFGPGTRLTVL.

The chain has TRBV5-1 and TRBJ1-5; D is unclear. The CDR3 contains 13 residues. Germline V lookup: CDR1 SGHRS, CDR2 YFSETQ. V was clipped by 5 bases and J by 0 bases, with 6 bases between them. CDR3 bases: TGCGCCAGCAGTCAGGATAGCAATCAGCCCCAGCATTTT. Protein: CASSQDSNQPQHF.